This T cell receptor beta chain was captured in a study of STAT3 mutations in large granular lymphocyte leukemia. Profiled with immunoSEQ multiplex PCR; TCRdb holds only in-frame clones, not every one. Of more than 10,000 clones in the sample, roughly 88% were seen once. For this clone: Its target is unknown.

General study findings and limits: In T-cell large granular lymphocyte leukemia, about half of patients showed multiple immunodominant subclonotypes.

This CDR3 has 13 residues. The germline V and J ends were trimmed by 7 bases and 9 bases, with 16 bases remaining between them. The germline V gene has CDR1 SGHTA and CDR2 FQGNSA. The TCR originated in a human donor with T large granular lymphocyte leukemia. Some clones in this sample may be carry-over from other donors' samples. The rearrangement uses TRBV7-2 and TRBJ2-4; the D call may be TRBD1 or TRBD2 (5 bases each). Sequencing was performed on PBMCs. The CDR3 loop is CASTSEGRGIQYF. CDR3 bases: TGTGCCAGCACCTCAGAGGGACGGGGCATTCAGTACTTC.